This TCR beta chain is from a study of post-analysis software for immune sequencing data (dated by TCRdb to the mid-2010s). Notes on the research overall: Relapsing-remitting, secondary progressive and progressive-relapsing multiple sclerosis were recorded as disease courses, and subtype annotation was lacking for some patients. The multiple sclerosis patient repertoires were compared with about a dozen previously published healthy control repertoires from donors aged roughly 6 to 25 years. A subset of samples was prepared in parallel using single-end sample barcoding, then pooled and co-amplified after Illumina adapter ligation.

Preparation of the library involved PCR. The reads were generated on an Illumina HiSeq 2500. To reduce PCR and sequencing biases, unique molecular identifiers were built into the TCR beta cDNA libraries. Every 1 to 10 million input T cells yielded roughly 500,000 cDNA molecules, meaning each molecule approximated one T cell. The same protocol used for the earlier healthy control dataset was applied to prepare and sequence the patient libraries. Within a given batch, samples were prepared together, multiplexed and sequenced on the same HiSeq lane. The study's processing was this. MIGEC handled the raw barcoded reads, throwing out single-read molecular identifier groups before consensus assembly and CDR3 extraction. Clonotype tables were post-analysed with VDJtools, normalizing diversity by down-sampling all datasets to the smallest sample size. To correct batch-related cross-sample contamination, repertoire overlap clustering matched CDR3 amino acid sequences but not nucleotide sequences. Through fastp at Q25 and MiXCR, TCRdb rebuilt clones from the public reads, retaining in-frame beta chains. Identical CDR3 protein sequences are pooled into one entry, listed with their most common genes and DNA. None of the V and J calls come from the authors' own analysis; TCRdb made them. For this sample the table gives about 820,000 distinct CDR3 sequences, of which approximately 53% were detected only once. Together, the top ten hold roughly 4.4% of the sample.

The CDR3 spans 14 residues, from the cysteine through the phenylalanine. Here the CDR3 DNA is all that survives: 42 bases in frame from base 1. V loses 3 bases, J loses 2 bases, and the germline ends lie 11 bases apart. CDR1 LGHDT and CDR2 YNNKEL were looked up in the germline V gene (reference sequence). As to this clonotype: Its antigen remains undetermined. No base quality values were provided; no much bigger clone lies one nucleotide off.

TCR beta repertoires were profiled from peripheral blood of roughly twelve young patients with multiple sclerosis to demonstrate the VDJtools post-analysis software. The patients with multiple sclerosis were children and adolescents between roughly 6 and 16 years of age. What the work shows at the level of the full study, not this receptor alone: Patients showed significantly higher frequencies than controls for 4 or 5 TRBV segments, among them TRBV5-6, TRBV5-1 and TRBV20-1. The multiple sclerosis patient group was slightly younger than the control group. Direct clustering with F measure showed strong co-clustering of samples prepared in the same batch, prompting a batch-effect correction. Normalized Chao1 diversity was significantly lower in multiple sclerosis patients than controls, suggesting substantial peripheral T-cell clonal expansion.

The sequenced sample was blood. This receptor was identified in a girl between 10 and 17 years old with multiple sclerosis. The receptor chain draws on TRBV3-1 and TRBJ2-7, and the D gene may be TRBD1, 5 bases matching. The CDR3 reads CASSHDRRAYEQYF. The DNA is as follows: TGTGCCAGCAGCCACGACAGACGAGCCTACGAGCAGTACTTC.